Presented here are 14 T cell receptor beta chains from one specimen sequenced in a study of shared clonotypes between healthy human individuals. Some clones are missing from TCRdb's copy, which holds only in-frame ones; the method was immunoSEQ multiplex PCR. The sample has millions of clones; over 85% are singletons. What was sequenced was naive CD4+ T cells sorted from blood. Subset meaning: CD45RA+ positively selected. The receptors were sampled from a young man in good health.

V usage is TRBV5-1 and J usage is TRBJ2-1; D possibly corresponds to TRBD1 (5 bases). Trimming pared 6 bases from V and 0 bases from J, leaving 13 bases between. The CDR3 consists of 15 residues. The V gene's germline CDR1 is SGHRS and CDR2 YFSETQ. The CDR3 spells CASKGLQSSYNEQFF. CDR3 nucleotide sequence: TGCGCCAGCAAGGGGCTCCAGAGCTCCTACAATGAGCAGTTCTTC.

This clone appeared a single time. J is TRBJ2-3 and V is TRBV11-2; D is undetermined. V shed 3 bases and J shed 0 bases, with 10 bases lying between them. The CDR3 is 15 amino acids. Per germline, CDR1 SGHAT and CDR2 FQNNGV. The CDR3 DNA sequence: TGTGCCAGCAGCTTCACAGCTGCTAGCACAGATACGCAGTATTTT. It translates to CASSFTAASTDTQYF.

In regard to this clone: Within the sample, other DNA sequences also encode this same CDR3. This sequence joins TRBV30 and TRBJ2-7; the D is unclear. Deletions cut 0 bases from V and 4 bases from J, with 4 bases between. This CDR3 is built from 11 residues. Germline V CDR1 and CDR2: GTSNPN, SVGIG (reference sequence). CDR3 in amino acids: CAWSVGYEQYF. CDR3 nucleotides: TGTGCCTGGAGTGTCGGGTACGAGCAGTACTTC.

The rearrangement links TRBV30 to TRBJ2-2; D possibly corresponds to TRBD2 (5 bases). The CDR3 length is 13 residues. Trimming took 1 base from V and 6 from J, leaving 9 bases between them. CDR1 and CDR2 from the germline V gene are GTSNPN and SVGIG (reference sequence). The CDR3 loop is CAWSGSSPGELFF. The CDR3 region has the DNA TGTGCCTGGAGTGGTTCTAGCCCCGGGGAGCTGTTTTTT.

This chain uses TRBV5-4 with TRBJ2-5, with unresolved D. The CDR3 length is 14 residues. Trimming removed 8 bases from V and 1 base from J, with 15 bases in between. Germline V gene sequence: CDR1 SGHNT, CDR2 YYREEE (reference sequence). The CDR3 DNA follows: TGTGCCAGTGCCGGGCCCGGCGGCCAAGAGACCCAGTACTTC. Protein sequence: CASAGPGGQETQYF.

The CDR3: CASSLPGQGIRNEQFF. The CDR3 nucleotides read TGTGCCAGCAGCTTACCGGGACAGGGGATAAGGAATGAGCAGTTCTTC. This chain joins TRBV25-1 and TRBJ2-1; 10 nucleotides match TRBD1. Germline V lookup: CDR1 MGHDK, CDR2 SYGVNS. This CDR3 is built from 16 residues. With V trimmed by 6 bases and J by 7 bases, 12 bases remained unmatched.

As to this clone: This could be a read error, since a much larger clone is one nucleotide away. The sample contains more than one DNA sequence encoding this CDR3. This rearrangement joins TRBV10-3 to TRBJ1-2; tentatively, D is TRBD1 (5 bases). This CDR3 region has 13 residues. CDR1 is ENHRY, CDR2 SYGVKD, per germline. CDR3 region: CAISDGQNYGYTF. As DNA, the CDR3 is TGTGCCATCAGTGATGGACAAAACTATGGTTACACCTTC.

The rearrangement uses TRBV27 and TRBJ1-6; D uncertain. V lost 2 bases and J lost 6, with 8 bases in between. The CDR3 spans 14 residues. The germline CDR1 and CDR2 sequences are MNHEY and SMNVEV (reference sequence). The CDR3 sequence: CASSLADPNSPLHF. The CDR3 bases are TGTGCCAGCAGTTTAGCTGACCCTAATTCACCCCTCCACTTT.

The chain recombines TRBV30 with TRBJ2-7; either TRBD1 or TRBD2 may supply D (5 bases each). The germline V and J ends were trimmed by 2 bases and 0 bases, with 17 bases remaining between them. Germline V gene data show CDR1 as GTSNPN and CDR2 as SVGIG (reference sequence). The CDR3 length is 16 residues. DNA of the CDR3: TGTGCCTGGAGTCCGATTGGGGGTATCGGCTCCTACGAGCAGTACTTC. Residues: CAWSPIGGIGSYEQYF.

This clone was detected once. This CDR3 reads CASTRGGSGPYEQYF. DNA for the CDR3: TGTGCCAGCACCCGAGGCGGGAGTGGCCCCTACGAGCAGTACTTC. The chain links TRBV6-5 to TRBJ2-7; 7 nucleotides match TRBD2. Germline V gene sequence: CDR1 MNHEY, CDR2 SVGAGI. J was trimmed by 2 bases and V by 7 bases; bases with no gene match: 11. This CDR3 is 15 amino acids long.

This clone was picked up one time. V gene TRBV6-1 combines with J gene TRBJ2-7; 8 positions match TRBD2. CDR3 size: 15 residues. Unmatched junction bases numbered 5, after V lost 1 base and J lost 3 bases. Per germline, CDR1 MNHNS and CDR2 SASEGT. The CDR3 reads CASSEGSAGGYEQYF. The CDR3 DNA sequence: TGTGCCAGCAGTGAAGGGTCGGCGGGAGGCTACGAGCAGTACTTC.

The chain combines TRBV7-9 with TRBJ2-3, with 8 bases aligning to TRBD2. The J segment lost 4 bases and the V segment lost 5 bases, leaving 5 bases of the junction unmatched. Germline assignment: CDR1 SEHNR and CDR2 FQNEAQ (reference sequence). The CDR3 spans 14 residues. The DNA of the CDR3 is TGTGCCAGCAGCCCACGGGGGGGGTCAGATACGCAGTATTTT. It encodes CASSPRGGSDTQYF.

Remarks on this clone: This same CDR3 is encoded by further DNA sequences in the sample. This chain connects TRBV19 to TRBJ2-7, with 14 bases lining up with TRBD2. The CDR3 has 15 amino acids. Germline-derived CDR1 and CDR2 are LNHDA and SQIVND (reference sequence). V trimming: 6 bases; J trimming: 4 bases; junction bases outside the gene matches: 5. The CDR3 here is CASSTGTSGSYEQYF. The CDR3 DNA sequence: TGTGCCAGTAGCACCGGGACTAGCGGGAGTTACGAGCAGTACTTC.

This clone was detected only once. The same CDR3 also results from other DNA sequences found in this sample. The CDR3 spells CASSPTIDQPQHF. The DNA of the CDR3 is TGTGCCAGCTCACCAACTATAGACCAGCCCCAGCATTTT. The J gene is TRBJ1-5, the V gene TRBV18; D gene uncertain. With 2 bases removed from V and 7 bases from J, the gap between germline ends came to 9 bases. CDR3 length: 13 amino acids. Looked up from germline, CDR1 is KGHSH and CDR2 is LQKENI.